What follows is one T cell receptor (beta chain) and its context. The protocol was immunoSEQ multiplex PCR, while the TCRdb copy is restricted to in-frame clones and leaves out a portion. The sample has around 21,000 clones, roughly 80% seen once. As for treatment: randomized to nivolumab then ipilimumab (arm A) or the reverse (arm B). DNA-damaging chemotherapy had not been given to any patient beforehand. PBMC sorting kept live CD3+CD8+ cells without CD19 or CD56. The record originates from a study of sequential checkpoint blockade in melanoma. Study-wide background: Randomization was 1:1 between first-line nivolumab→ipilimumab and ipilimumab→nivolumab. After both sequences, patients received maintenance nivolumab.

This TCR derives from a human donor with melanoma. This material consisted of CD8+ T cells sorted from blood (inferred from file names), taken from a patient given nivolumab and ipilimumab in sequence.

The CDR3: CASSPSLAGAAYEQYF. DNA for the CDR3: TGTGCCAGCAGTCCCTCACTAGCGGGGGCTGCCTACGAGCAGTACTTC. This chain links TRBV27 with TRBJ2-7, with TRBD2 identical over 11 bases. The junction had 8 bases not matched to a gene; V was cut back by 5 bases and J by 2 bases. The CDR3 runs 16 residues. The V gene's germline CDR1 is MNHEY and CDR2 SMNVEV (reference sequence).